This T cell receptor (beta chain) was recovered during a study of metastatic and nonmetastatic thyroid tumors. Study-level information: For malignant and benign thyroid patients, tumor or nodule tissue and blood were the sources whose repertoires were compared.

This clone turned up a few times. The antigen is not known. The CDR3 consists of 15 residues. Germline CDR1 reads MNHEY; CDR2 reads SVGAGI. V was pared by 2 bases and J by 3 bases, with 5 bases of the junction left unmatched. In the original workflow: The study built a papillary thyroid cancer distant-metastasis classifier from CDR3 differences across clinicopathological groups. TCRdb re-analyzed the PCR reads through MiXCR. The V and J calls and clone size are TCRdb's, not the authors'. The sample includes roughly 14,000 clones, 3.7% of them seen just once. Overall study findings and caveats: Significantly greater TCR beta diversity was reportedly found in malignant thyroid tumors than in benign nodules (in blood and tumor).

All patients reached thyroid surgery having received no treatment beforehand. The origin of this receptor is a female donor with papillary thyroid cancer or a benign thyroid nodule (not recorded which). Some clones in this sample may be carry-over from other donors' samples. Sequenced sample: tumor tissue. This chain connects TRBV6-5 to TRBJ2-7; 9 bases fit TRBD1. The CDR3 loop is CASSYAGQGGYEQYF. The CDR3 nucleotides read TGTGCCAGCAGTTACGCGGGACAGGGAGGCTACGAGCAGTACTTC.